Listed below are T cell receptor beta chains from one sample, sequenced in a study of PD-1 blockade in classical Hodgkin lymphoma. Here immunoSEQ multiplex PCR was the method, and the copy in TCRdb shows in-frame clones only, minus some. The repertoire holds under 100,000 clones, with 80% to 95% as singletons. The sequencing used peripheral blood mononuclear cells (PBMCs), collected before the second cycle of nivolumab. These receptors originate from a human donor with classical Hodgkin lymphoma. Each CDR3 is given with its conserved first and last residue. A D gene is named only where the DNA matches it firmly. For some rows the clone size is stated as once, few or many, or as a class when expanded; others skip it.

TGTGCCAGCAGGCACACTCGCCGTTACGAGCAGTACTTC	CASRHTRRYEQYF	TRBV6-1	TRBJ2-7	NA	NA
TGTGCCAGCAGCTTGGGGCAGGCTGCGGTGGAAGCTTTCTTT	CASSLGQAAVEAFF	TRBV5-6	TRBJ1-1	few	NA
TGTGCCAGCAGCTGCCGAGAGGGTTATCAGCCCCAGCATTTT	CASSCREGYQPQHF	TRBV11-2	TRBJ1-5	NA	NA
TGTGCCAGCAGCCCAGGTAGGCTAGCGCAGTTCTTC	CASSPGRLAQFF	TRBV2	TRBJ2-1	NA	NA
TGTGCCAGCAGGCCGGGACTAGCCAACAATGAGCAGTTCTTC	CASRPGLANNEQFF	TRBV6-5	TRBJ2-1	NA	TRBD2
TGTGCCAGCAGCCCGACGGGGGAGAGGAACACCGGGGAGCTGTTTTTT	CASSPTGERNTGELFF	TRBV7-9	TRBJ2-2	once	NA
TGTGCCAGCACCGACAGGGTCGGTCGCGAGCAGTACTTC	CASTDRVGREQYF	TRBV11-3	TRBJ2-7	NA	TRBD1
TGTGCCAGTAGTATATATTATGACGGAGCTTACGAGCAGTACTTC	CASSIYYDGAYEQYF	TRBV19	TRBJ2-7	NA	NA
TGTGCCAGCAGTTACGCACGGACAGCCCGAGCATCCGAGCAGTACTTC	CASSYARTARASEQYF	TRBV6-5	TRBJ2-7	NA	NA
TGTGCCAGTAAGCGGACGTTCCAGGGCGATCAGCCCCAGCATTTT	CASKRTFQGDQPQHF	TRBV19	TRBJ1-5	NA	NA
TGTGCCAGCAGCTTGGAGGGGTCAACAAGGCGGAACACTGAAGCTTTCTTT	CASSLEGSTRRNTEAFF	TRBV5-5	TRBJ1-1	NA	NA
TGTGCCAGCAGTACCCGACCCCATGAAAAACTGTTTTTT	CASSTRPHEKLFF	TRBV27	TRBJ1-4	once	NA
TGCGCCAGCAGCCAAGATGGGAGGGGAAGTCAGCCCCAGCATTTT	CASSQDGRGSQPQHF	TRBV4-1	TRBJ1-5	NA	NA
TGTGCCAGCTCACCAGGGCAGCCCCAGCATTTT	CASSPGQPQHF	TRBV18	TRBJ1-5	NA	NA
TGTGCCAGCAGTCAAGAGGGACACCGACCCCCGTACGAGCAGTACTTC	CASSQEGHRPPYEQYF	TRBV6-1	TRBJ2-7	NA	NA
TGCGCCAGCAGCTCGACACCTGGACTAGGAACAGATACGCAGTATTTT	CASSSTPGLGTDTQYF	TRBV5-1	TRBJ2-3	once	TRBD2
TGCGCCAGCAGAGCGAAAAGGACCGACGGAAACACCGGGGAGCTGTTTTTT	CASRAKRTDGNTGELFF	TRBV10-1	TRBJ2-2	NA	NA
TGTGCCATCAGGACAGGGGGCAGGGCTGAAGCTTTCTTT	CAIRTGGRAEAFF	TRBV10-3	TRBJ1-1	few	TRBD1
TGCGCCAGCAGCTTGGAGGGGGGGTACCAAGAGACCCAGTACTTC	CASSLEGGYQETQYF	TRBV5-1	TRBJ2-5	NA	NA
TGTGCCAGCAGCTTGGCCCCAGGGGGGGACTATGGCTACACCTTC	CASSLAPGGDYGYTF	TRBV5-6	TRBJ1-2	NA	TRBD1
TGTGCCAGCAGCGTATTAGTTAGCGGGAGTGTGAATGAGCAGTTCTTC	CASSVLVSGSVNEQFF	TRBV9	TRBJ2-1	NA	TRBD2
TGTGCCAGCAGTTACTCGATAGTGCACCCGATACGAGACTTC	CASSYSIVHPIRDF	TRBV6-5	TRBJ2-7	NA	NA
TGCAGCGTTTACGGGCCAGGACCGACTTCTGGAAACACCATATATTTT	CSVYGPGPTSGNTIYF	TRBV29-1	TRBJ1-3	NA	NA
TGTGCCAGCAGTGGTACGACAGGGGCTATCAGGGAGCTGTTTTTT	CASSGTTGAIRELFF	TRBV6-1	TRBJ2-2	NA	TRBD1
TGTGCCAGCAGCTTATGGAACAGGGAGCATGGCTACACCTTC	CASSLWNREHGYTF	TRBV7-9	TRBJ1-2	NA	NA
TGCGCCAGCACGTCAACCATAACTAGCGGACTCACAGATACGCAGTATTTT	CASTSTITSGLTDTQYF	TRBV5-1	TRBJ2-3	NA	TRBD2
TGCGCCAGCAGTTTCGCGGGAGGGCCGGTCCATGAGCAGTTCTTC	CASSFAGGPVHEQFF	TRBV4-1	TRBJ2-1	once	TRBD2
TGTGCCAGCAGTTTATCGACGGGACTCGAGCAGTACTTC	CASSLSTGLEQYF	TRBV27	TRBJ2-7	NA	NA
TGTGCCAGCAGCTTACGTTCTGGGACTGAAGCTTTCTTT	CASSLRSGTEAFF	TRBV7-8	TRBJ1-1	NA	NA
TGTGCCAGCAGCCGGATAGTGAACACTGAAGCTTTCTTT	CASSRIVNTEAFF	TRBV14	TRBJ1-1	NA	NA
TGTGCCAGCAGCTTGAGTCGGGGAACCAATGAGCAGTTCTTC	CASSLSRGTNEQFF	TRBV7-2	TRBJ2-1	NA	NA
TGTGCCAGCAGCTTACCACTAGCGGGAGGGTACAATGAGCAGTTCTTC	CASSLPLAGGYNEQFF	TRBV11-1	TRBJ2-1	few	TRBD2
TGCGCCAGCAGCTTGGCCGACAGGGCTGCTAATGAAAAACTGTTTTTT	CASSLADRAANEKLFF	TRBV5-1	TRBJ1-4	NA	TRBD1
TGTGCCAGCAACCGTCCTGGGGTCCCCTACGAGCAGTACTTC	CASNRPGVPYEQYF	TRBV28	TRBJ2-7	NA	NA
TGTGCCAGCAGTTACGGGGGTGGGGCCAACGTCCTGACTTTC	CASSYGGGANVLTF	TRBV6-5	TRBJ2-6	NA	NA
TGTGCCAGCAGTTACAGGGGGGGGTGGACTGAAGCTTTCTTT	CASSYRGGWTEAFF	TRBV6-6	TRBJ1-1	NA	NA
TGTGCCAGCAGCCCGGGGACCCGCTTCGGGGAGCTGTTTTTT	CASSPGTRFGELFF	TRBV9	TRBJ2-2	NA	NA
TGTGCCAGCAAGAAGGGTTGGGAAAAACTGTTTTTT	CASKKGWEKLFF	TRBV6-1	TRBJ1-4	few	NA
TGCGCCAGCAGCCACCCTGTTTTGGGGGAACAGCCCCAGCATTTT	CASSHPVLGEQPQHF	TRBV4-1	TRBJ1-5	NA	NA
TGTGCCTGGAGTGTACGAGAGACCCAGTACTTC	CAWSVRETQYF	TRBV30	TRBJ2-5	NA	NA
TGTGCCAGCAGTCTGGGGGTTGTAGCTTTCTTT	CASSLGVVAFF	TRBV25-1	TRBJ1-1	NA	NA
TGTGCCAGCAGCTTGATCTGGGCGGAAGCTTTCTTT	CASSLIWAEAFF	TRBV5-6	TRBJ1-1	NA	NA
TGTGCCAGCAGTTACTCGAGATACGCCCAAGAGACCCAGTACTTC	CASSYSRYAQETQYF	TRBV6-6	TRBJ2-5	NA	NA
TGCGCCAGCAGCTCCCCCGGGACTAGCAATGAGCAGTTCTTC	CASSSPGTSNEQFF	TRBV5-1	TRBJ2-1	NA	TRBD2
TGTGCCAGCAGGCCCCGACAGGGACTCTACAATGAGCAGTTCTTC	CASRPRQGLYNEQFF	TRBV6-5	TRBJ2-1	NA	NA
TGTGCCCGGGCCTCAGGGAAGATGAACACTGAAGCTTTCTTT	CARASGKMNTEAFF	TRBV30	TRBJ1-1	NA	NA
TGTGCCAGCAGTCCTGGCGGCAGCCCTGACGAGCAGTACTTC	CASSPGGSPDEQYF	TRBV9	TRBJ2-7	NA	NA
TGTGCCAGCAGCTTAGCACAGGGAGTTCCTTTTCAGTACTTC	CASSLAQGVPFQYF	TRBV7-9	TRBJ2-4	NA	NA
TGTGCCAGCAGCTTAATTTTCGGGATAGAGATCTACGAGCAGTACTTC	CASSLIFGIEIYEQYF	TRBV11-2	TRBJ2-7	NA	NA
TGTGCCAGCAGTTTAAGGGACAGGGAAGGATATGTCTACTTC	CASSLRDREGYVYF	TRBV27	TRBJ2-5	NA	TRBD1
TGTGCCAGCAGCTCCAGGGGCTACGAGCAGTACTTC	CASSSRGYEQYF	TRBV5-6	TRBJ2-7	NA	NA
TGTGCCAGCAGTTTATACGGGGGCTACACCTTC	CASSLYGGYTF	TRBV28	TRBJ1-2	NA	NA
TGTGCTAGTGGCCCGGACAGGGACCATCAGCCCCAGCATTTT	CASGPDRDHQPQHF	TRBV12-5	TRBJ1-5	NA	TRBD1
TGTGCCAGCAGCTGGGGGGGCAGCCTGACTGAAGCTTTCTTT	CASSWGGSLTEAFF	TRBV5-5	TRBJ1-1	NA	NA
TGTGCCAGCAGCTTAGCAGGGTCGAACACTGAAGCTTTCTTT	CASSLAGSNTEAFF	TRBV11-3	TRBJ1-1	NA	NA